This T cell receptor (beta chain) was observed in a study of Graves' ophthalmopathy and Graves' hyperthyroidism. Study conclusions and caveats: Classification of ophthalmopathy versus stable hyperthyroidism by a 13-signature model yielded around 88% sensitivity and 70% to 83% specificity. Thyroid clonotypes that were expanded above 0.001 frequency mostly also appeared in blood.

In the case of this clonotype: Antigen unknown.

Other autoimmune diseases, uncontrolled infections, pregnancy or lactation led to the exclusion of patients. The CDR3 is 15 amino acids. Deletions cut 0 bases from V and 1 base from J, with 12 bases between. The germline gives CDR1 SQVTM, CDR2 ANQGSEA. CDR3 regions of TCR beta were amplified from RNA transcripts. The authors performed first-round RT-PCR with HTBI primers and then a second-round multiplex PCR. Each CDR3 protein is one row after TCRdb ran MiXCR on the multiplex PCR reads. This sample has about 1.2 million distinct CDR3 sequences, with about two fifths found just once. J is TRBJ1-2 and V is TRBV29-1; D is possibly TRBD1 (5 bases). This receptor was identified in an adult man with Graves' hyperthyroidism. Sequencing used peripheral blood or thyroid tissue (not recorded which). The CDR3 protein is CSVEDRGFFNYGYTF. The CDR3 DNA reads TGCAGCGTTGAAGATCGGGGGTTTTTTAACTATGGCTACACCTTC. The complete variable domain, with remaining parts taken from reference TRBV29-1 and TRBJ1-2, reads SAVISQKPSRDICQRGTSLTIQCQVDSQVTMMFWYRQQPGQSLTLIATANQGSEATYESGFVIDKFPISRPNLTFSTLTVSNMSPEDSSIYLCSVEDRGFFNYGYTFGSGTRLTVV.